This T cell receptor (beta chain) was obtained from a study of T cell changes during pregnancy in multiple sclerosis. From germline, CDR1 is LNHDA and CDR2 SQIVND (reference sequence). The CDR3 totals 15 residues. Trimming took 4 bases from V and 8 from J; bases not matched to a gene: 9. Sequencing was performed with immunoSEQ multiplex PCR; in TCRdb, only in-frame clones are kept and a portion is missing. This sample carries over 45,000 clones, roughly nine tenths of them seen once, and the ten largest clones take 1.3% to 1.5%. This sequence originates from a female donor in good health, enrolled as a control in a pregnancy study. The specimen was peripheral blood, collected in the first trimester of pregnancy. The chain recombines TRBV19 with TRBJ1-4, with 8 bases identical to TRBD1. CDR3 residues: CASSTSGGVEEKLFF. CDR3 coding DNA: TGTGCCAGTAGTACGTCAGGGGGCGTCGAGGAAAAACTGTTTTTT.